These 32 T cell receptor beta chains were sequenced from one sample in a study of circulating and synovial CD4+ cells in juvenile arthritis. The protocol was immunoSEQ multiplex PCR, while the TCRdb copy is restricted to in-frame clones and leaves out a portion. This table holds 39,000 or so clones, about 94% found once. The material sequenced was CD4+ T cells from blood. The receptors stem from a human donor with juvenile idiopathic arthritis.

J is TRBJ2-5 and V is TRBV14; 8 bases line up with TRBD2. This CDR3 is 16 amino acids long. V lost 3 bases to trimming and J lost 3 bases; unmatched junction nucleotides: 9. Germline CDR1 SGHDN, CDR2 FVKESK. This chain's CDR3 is CASSHAYTSGKETQYF. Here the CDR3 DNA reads TGTGCCAGCAGCCACGCATACACTAGCGGAAAAGAGACCCAGTACTTC.

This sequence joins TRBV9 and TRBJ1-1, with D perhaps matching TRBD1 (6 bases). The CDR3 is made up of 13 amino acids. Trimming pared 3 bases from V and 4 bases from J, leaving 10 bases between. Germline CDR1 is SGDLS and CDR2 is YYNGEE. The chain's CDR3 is CASSGGGRTEAFF. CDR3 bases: TGTGCCAGCAGCGGGGGGGGCCGCACTGAAGCTTTCTTT.

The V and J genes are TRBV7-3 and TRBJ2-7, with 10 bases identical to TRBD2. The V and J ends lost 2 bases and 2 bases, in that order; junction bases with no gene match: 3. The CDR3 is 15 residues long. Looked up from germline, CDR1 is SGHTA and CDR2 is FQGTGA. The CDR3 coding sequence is TGTGCCAGCAGCTTAGGAGCGGGGGGGGCCTACGAGCAGTACTTC. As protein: CASSLGAGGAYEQYF.

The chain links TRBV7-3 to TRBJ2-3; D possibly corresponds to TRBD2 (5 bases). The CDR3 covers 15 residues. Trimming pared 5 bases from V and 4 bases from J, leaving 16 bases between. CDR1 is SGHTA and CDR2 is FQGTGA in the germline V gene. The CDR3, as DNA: TGTGCCAGCAGCCAGACCTTTACTAGGGCAGATACGCAGTATTTT. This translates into CASSQTFTRADTQYF.

CDR3 DNA: TGTGCCAGCAGTGAACAGGGGGGGGATGGGCAGTTCTTC. As protein: CASSEQGGDGQFF. The rearrangement links TRBV6-4 to TRBJ2-1; TRBD1 is a possible D gene (8 bases). Looked up from germline, CDR1 is MRHNA and CDR2 is SNTAGT. The CDR3 has 13 amino acids. Trimming removed 3 bases at V and 12 bases at J, with 15 bases between.

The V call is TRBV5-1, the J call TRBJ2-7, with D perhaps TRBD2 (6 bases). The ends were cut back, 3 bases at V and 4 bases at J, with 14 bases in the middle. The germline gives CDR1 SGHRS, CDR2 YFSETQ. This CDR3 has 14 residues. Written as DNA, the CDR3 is TGCGCCAGCAGCTCGGGACTCCAAATTTACGAGCAGTACTTC. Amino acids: CASSSGLQIYEQYF.

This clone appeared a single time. The CDR3 is CASSQGQGIRYEQYF. In nucleotides, the CDR3 is TGCGCCAGCAGCCAAGGACAGGGTATAAGGTACGAGCAGTACTTC. The chain uses TRBV4-3 and TRBJ2-7, with TRBD1 identical over 7 bases. The CDR3 covers 15 residues. The V and J ends lost 1 base and 4 bases, in that order; junction bases with no gene match: 7. Per germline, CDR1 LGHNA and CDR2 YSLEER.

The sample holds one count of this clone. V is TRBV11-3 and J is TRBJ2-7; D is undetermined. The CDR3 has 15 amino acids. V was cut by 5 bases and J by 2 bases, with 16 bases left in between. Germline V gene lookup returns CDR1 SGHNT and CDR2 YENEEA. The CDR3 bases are TGTGCCAGCAGCGTAGGGTCAGGCCCACCCTACGAGCAGTACTTC. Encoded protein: CASSVGSGPPYEQYF.

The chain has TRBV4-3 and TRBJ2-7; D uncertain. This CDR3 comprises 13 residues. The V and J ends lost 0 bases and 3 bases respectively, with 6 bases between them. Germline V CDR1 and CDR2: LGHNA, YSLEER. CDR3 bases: TGCGCCAGCAGCCAAGAATCGTACTACGAGCAGTACTTC. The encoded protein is CASSQESYYEQYF.

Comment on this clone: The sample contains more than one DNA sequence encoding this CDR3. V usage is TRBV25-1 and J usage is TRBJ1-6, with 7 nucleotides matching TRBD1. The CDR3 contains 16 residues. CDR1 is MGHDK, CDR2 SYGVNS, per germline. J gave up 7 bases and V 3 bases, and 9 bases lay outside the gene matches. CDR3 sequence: CASSDPRTGRNSPLHF. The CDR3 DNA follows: TGTGCCAGCAGTGACCCAAGGACAGGACGAAATTCACCCCTCCACTTT.

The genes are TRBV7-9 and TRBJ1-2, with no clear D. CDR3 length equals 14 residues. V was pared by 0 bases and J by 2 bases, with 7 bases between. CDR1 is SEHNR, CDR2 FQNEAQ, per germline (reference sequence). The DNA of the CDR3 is TGTGCCAGCAGCTTAGCAGGCGGGAACTATGGCTACACCTTC. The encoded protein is CASSLAGGNYGYTF.

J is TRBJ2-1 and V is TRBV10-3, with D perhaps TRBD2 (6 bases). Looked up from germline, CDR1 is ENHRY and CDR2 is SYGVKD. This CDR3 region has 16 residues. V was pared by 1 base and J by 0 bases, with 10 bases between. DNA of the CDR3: TGTGCCATCAGTGAGTGGAGGGAAGGCTCCTACAATGAGCAGTTCTTC. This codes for CAISEWREGSYNEQFF.

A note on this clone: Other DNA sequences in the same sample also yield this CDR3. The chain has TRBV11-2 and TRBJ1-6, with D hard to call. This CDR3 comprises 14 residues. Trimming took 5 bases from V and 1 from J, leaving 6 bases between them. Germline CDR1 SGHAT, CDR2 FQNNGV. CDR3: CASSPRSYNSPLHF. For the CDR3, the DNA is TGTGCCAGCAGCCCGAGGTCCTATAATTCACCCCTCCACTTT.

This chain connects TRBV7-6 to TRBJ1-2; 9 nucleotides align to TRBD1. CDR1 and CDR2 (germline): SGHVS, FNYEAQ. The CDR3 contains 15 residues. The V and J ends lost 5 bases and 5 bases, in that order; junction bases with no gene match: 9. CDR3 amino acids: CASSPRDREEYGYTF. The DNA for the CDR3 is TGTGCCAGCAGCCCGCGGGACAGGGAGGAGTATGGCTACACCTTC.

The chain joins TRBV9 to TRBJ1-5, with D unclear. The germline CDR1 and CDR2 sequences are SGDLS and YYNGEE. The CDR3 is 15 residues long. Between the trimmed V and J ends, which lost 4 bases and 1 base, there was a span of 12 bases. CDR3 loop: CASSPLGRSNQPQHF. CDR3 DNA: TGTGCCAGCAGCCCATTGGGGAGAAGCAATCAGCCCCAGCATTTT.

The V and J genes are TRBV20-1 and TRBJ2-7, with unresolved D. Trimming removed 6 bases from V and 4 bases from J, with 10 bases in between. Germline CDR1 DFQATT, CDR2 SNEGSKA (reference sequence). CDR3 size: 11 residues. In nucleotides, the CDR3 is TGCAGTGCCACCACTAATTACGAGCAGTACTTC. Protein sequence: CSATTNYEQYF.

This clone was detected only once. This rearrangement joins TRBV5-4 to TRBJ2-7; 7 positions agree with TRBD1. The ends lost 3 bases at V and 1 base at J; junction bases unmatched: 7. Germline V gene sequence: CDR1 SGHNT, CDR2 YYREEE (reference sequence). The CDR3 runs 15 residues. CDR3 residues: CASSSRTGSSYEQYF. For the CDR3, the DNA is TGTGCCAGCAGCTCTCGGACAGGTTCATCCTACGAGCAGTACTTC.

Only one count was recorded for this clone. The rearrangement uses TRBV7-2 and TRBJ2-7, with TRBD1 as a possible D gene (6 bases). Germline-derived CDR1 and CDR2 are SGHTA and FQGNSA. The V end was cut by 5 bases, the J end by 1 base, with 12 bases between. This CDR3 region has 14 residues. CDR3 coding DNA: TGTGCCAGCAGCCCCGACAGGCGATCCTACGAGCAGTACTTC. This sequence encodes CASSPDRRSYEQYF.

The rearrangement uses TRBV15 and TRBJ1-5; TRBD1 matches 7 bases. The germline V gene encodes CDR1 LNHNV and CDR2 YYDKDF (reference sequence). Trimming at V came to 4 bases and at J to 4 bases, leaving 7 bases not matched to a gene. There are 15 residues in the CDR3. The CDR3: CATSIYRGANQPQHF. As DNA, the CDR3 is TGTGCCACCAGCATATACAGGGGAGCGAATCAGCCCCAGCATTTT.

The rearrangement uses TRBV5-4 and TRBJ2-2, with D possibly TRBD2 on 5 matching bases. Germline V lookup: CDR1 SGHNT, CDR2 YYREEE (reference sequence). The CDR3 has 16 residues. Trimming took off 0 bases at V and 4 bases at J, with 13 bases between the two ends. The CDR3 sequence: CASSLVQPSLTGELFF. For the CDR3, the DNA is TGTGCCAGCAGCTTGGTTCAGCCTAGCCTCACCGGGGAGCTGTTTTTT.

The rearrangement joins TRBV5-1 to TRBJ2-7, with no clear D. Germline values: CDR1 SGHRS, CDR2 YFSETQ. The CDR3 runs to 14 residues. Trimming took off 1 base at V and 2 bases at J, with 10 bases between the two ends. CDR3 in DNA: TGCGCCAGCAGCTTGACCGTAAACACCTACGAGCAGTACTTC. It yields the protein CASSLTVNTYEQYF.

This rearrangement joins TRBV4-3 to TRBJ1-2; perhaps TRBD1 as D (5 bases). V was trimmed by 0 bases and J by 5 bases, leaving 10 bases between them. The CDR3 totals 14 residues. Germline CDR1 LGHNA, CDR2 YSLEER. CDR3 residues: CASSQDGGSYGYTF. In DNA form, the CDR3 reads TGCGCCAGCAGCCAAGACGGGGGTTCGTATGGCTACACCTTC.

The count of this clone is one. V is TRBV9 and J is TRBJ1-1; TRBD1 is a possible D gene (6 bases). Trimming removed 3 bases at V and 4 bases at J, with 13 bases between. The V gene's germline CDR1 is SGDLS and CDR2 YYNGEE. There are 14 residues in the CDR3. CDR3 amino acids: CASSGITGPTEAFF. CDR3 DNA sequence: TGTGCCAGCAGCGGAATTACAGGGCCCACTGAAGCTTTCTTT.

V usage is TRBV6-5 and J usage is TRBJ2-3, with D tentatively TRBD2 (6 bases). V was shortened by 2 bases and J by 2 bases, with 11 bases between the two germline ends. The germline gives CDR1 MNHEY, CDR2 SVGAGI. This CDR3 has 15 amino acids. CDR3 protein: CASSYDGGFTDTQYF. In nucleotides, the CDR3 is TGTGCCAGCAGTTACGACGGGGGTTTCACAGATACGCAGTATTTT.

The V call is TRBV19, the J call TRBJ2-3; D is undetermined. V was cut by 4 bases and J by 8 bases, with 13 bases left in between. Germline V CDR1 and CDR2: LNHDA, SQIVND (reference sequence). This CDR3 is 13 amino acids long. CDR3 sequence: CASSTAFTGTQYF. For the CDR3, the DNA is TGTGCCAGTAGTACCGCATTTACGGGTACGCAGTATTTT.

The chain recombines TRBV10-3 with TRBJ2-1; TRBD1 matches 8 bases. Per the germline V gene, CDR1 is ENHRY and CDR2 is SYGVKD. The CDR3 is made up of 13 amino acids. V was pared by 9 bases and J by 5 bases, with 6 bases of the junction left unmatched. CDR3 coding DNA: TGTGCCATTAGGGACAGGCAAGACAATGAGCAGTTCTTC. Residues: CAIRDRQDNEQFF.

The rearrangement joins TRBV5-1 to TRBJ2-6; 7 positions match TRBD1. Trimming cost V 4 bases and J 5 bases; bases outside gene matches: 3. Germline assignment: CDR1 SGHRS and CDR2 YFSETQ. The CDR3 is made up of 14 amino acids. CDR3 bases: TGCGCCAGCAGCAAGGGACAGCGGGCCAACGTCCTGACTTTC. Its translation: CASSKGQRANVLTF.

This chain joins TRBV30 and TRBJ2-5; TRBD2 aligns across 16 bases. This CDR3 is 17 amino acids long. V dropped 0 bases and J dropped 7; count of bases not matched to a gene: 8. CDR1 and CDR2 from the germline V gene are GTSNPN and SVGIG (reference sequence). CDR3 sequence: CAWSVQGTSGGVGTQYF. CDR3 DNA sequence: TGTGCCTGGAGTGTACAGGGGACTAGCGGGGGGGTTGGGACCCAGTACTTC.

In nucleotides, the CDR3 is TGTGCCAGCAGCTTGTACCCTCCTCTCAGCGCGGGGGGTAGCACAGATACGCAGTATTTT. It yields the protein CASSLYPPLSAGGSTDTQYF. The chain combines TRBV5-4 with TRBJ2-3, with 8 bases lining up with TRBD2. V lost 1 base to trimming and J lost 0 bases; unmatched junction nucleotides: 16. The CDR3 sequence is 20 residues long. Germline lookup yields CDR1 SGHNT and CDR2 YYREEE (reference sequence). The full variable domain, with the rest looked up from reference TRBV5-4 and TRBJ2-3, is ETGVTQSPTHLIKTRGQQVTLRCSSQSGHNTVSWYQQALGQGPQFIFQYYREEENGRGNFPPRFSGLQFPNYSSELNVNALELDDSALYLCASSLYPPLSAGGSTDTQYFGPGTRLTVL.

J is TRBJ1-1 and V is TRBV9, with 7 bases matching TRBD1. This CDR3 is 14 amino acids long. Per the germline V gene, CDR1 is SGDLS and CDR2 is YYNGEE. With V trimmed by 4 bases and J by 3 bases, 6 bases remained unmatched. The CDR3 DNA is TGTGCCAGCAGCCCCCGACAGGGTGACACTGAAGCTTTCTTT. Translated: CASSPRQGDTEAFF.

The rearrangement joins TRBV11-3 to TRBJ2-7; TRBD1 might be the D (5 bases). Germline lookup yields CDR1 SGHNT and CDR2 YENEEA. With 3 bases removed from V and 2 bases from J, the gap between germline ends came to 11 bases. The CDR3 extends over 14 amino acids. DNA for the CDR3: TGTGCCAGCAGCTTGGCGGCAGGGACCTACGAGCAGTACTTC. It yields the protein CASSLAAGTYEQYF.

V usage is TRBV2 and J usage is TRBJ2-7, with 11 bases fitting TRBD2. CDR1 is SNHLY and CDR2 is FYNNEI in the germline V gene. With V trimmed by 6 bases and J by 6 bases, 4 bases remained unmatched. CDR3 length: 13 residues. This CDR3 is CASRTSGAPEQYF. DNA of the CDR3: TGTGCCAGCAGGACTAGCGGGGCCCCCGAGCAGTACTTC.